Below, 30 T cell receptor beta chains from the same sample are listed, as sequenced in a study of shared clonotypes between healthy human individuals (dated by TCRdb to the early 2020s). Libraries were constructed by the immunoSEQ multiplex PCR assay. The source is immuneACCESS, and TCRdb retained only in-frame sequences with V and J called. Part of the clones is not carried over; for the studies checked, unresolved V genes explain less than half of this, and the remainder is unexplained. The sample table contains 97,000 or so clones; only one count was recorded for around half of them. The top ten clonotypes cover around 15% of the sample. Sequenced material: PBMCs. The receptors stem from a woman aged 40-49 years in good health. Some clones in this sample may be carry-over from other donors' samples.

The chain joins TRBV10-2 to TRBJ2-5; D perhaps matches TRBD1 (5 bases). The better agreement between TRBJ2-7 and the DNA end casts doubt on the J call. The CDR3 has 13 residues. Germline CDR1 is WSHSY and CDR2 is SAAADI. CDR3 in DNA: TGCGCCAGCAGAATTAGGACAAACTACGAGCAGTACTTC. Translated: CASRIRTNYEQYF.

This sequence joins TRBV30 and TRBJ2-2, with D hard to call. The CDR3 loop spans 13 amino acids. The germline V gene encodes CDR1 GTSNPN and CDR2 SVGIG (reference sequence). Trimming stripped 0 bases from V and 7 bases from J, with 9 bases between. CDR3 amino acids: CAWSVNLVGELFF. CDR3 DNA: TGTGCCTGGAGTGTGAATTTAGTCGGGGAGCTGTTTTTT.

This clone was seen just once. This may be a read error, as it is one base from a much larger clone. J is TRBJ1-2 and V is TRBV30; a weak D match, TRBD1 (6 bases). Looked up from germline, CDR1 is GTSNPN and CDR2 is SVGIG (reference sequence). Trimming shortened V by 5 bases and J by 3 bases, and 13 bases separated the two germline ends. The CDR3 length is 13 residues. The CDR3, as DNA: TGTGCCTGGTATACAGGGAGGGACTATGGCTACACCTTC. Translated, it gives CAWYTGRDYGYTF.

The rearrangement uses TRBV7-9 and TRBJ2-1; 10 nucleotides align to TRBD2. V shed 3 bases and J 6 bases; nucleotides not matched to a gene: 5. The CDR3 sequence is 15 residues long. CDR1 is SEHNR and CDR2 is FQNEAQ in the germline V gene (reference sequence). CDR3 loop: CASSFVLAGANEQFF. Here the CDR3 DNA reads TGTGCCAGCAGCTTTGTTCTAGCGGGAGCCAATGAGCAGTTCTTC.

The rearrangement joins TRBV19 to TRBJ2-5; perhaps D is TRBD1 or TRBD2 (5 bases each). Trimming took off 5 bases at V and 5 bases at J, with 15 bases between the two ends. Germline V gene data show CDR1 as LNHDA and CDR2 as SQIVND (reference sequence). CDR3 length equals 14 residues. CDR3 loop: CASSPGGPPETQYF. The DNA for the CDR3 is TGTGCCAGTAGTCCTGGGGGACCTCCTGAGACCCAGTACTTC.

This clone was counted only a few times. The chain carries TRBV6-1 and TRBJ2-1; 10 nucleotides match TRBD2. CDR1 is MNHNS, CDR2 SASEGT, per germline. The CDR3 totals 15 residues. V dropped 1 base and J dropped 9; count of bases not matched to a gene: 6. DNA for the CDR3: TGTGCCAGCAGTGAAGGGGCGATAGCGGGAGGTGAGCAGTTCTTC. Translating it yields CASSEGAIAGGEQFF.

This chain joins TRBV30 and TRBJ2-7; D unclear. CDR3 size: 15 residues. Germline V gene sequence: CDR1 GTSNPN, CDR2 SVGIG (reference sequence). V was pared by 1 base and J by 2 bases, with 15 bases between. CDR3 bases: TGTGCCTGGAGTGCTGAACAATCGTGGGCCTACGAGCAGTACTTC. Protein: CAWSAEQSWAYEQYF.

The chain combines TRBV18 with TRBJ1-4; D remains ambiguous. Germline assignment: CDR1 KGHSH and CDR2 LQKENI. V lost 1 base and J lost 5, with 2 bases in between. The CDR3 length is 12 residues. For the CDR3, the DNA is TGTGCCAGCTCACCACAGAATGAAAAACTGTTTTTT. Amino acid sequence: CASSPQNEKLFF.

The sample holds a few counts of this clone. The V call is TRBV29-1, the J call TRBJ2-6; a possible D gene is TRBD1 (6 bases). This CDR3 spans 14 amino acids. Trimming pared 5 bases from V and 2 bases from J, leaving 10 bases between. CDR1 and CDR2 (germline): SQVTM, ANQGSEA. The CDR3 DNA reads TGCAGCGTTCTAAAGGGGGCTGGGGCCAACGTCCTGACTTTC. Translation: CSVLKGAGANVLTF. Drawing the rest from reference TRBV29-1 and TRBJ2-6, the complete variable domain is SAVISQKPSRDICQRGTSLTIQCQVDSQVTMMFWYRQQPGQSLTLIATANQGSEATYESGFVIDKFPISRPNLTFSTLTVSNMSPEDSSIYLCSVLKGAGANVLTFGAGSRLTVL.

This clone has only a few counts. The gene calls are TRBV7-2 and TRBJ2-7; TRBD1 might be the D (6 bases). Germline CDR1 reads SGHTA; CDR2 reads FQGNSA. This CDR3 spans 13 amino acids. V was trimmed by 2 bases and J by 3 bases, leaving 8 bases between them. CDR3 bases: TGTGCCAGCAGCTTATCAGGGGACTACGAGCAGTACTTC. This gives the protein CASSLSGDYEQYF.

V gene TRBV27 combines with J gene TRBJ1-2; 11 nucleotides line up with TRBD1. CDR3 size: 13 residues. After removal of 10 bases from V and 4 bases from J, the junction contained 5 bases not matched to a gene. Looked up from germline, CDR1 is MNHEY and CDR2 is SMNVEV (reference sequence). CDR3 DNA: TGTGCCACAAGGACAGGGGGCGGCTATGGCTACACCTTC. Its translation: CATRTGGGYGYTF.

This clone appeared once. A far bigger clonotype differs at one base, so this is likely a read error. The V gene is TRBV7-3, the J gene TRBJ2-1; 8 nucleotides line up with TRBD1. Germline lookup yields CDR1 SGHTA and CDR2 FQGTGA. The CDR3 covers 16 residues. The CDR3 DNA reads as TGTACCAGCAGCTTAGCGACGACAGGGGAGGTCGATGAGCAGTTCTTC. Its protein is CTSSLATTGEVDEQFF.

The V gene is TRBV6-5, the J gene TRBJ1-2, with no clear D. The V end was cut by 7 bases, the J end by 3 bases, with 6 bases between. From germline, CDR1 is MNHEY and CDR2 SVGAGI. The CDR3 is 11 residues long. In nucleotides, the CDR3 is TGTGCCAGCACGAGGGACTATGGCTACACCTTC. This gives the protein CASTRDYGYTF.

This rearrangement joins TRBV5-1 to TRBJ2-5; TRBD2 is a possible D gene (7 bases). Trimming cost V 7 bases and J 3 bases, with 19 bases left between them. Looked up from germline, CDR1 is SGHRS and CDR2 is YFSETQ. The CDR3 runs to 15 residues. The CDR3, as DNA: TGCGCCAGCCGAAGGAACGGGGGGCTGGAAGAGACCCAGTACTTC. Amino acid sequence: CASRRNGGLEETQYF.

This clone was counted ten times or more. The rearrangement uses TRBV27 and TRBJ2-2; TRBD1 aligns across 8 bases. Unmatched junction bases numbered 1, after V lost 4 bases and J lost 3 bases. There are 14 residues in the CDR3. Looked up from germline, CDR1 is MNHEY and CDR2 is SMNVEV (reference sequence). The CDR3 protein is CASSSDRDTGELFF. The DNA of the CDR3 is TGTGCCAGCAGTTCGGACAGGGACACCGGGGAGCTGTTTTTT.

The V gene is TRBV5-1, the J gene TRBJ2-3; unclear D gene. The germline CDR1 and CDR2 sequences are SGHRS and YFSETQ. V was trimmed by 0 bases and J by 5 bases, leaving 16 bases between them. The CDR3 has 16 amino acids. The DNA of the CDR3 is TGCGCCAGCAGCTTGGTTCGAGGTCCCAGAGGAGATACGCAGTATTTT. Amino acids: CASSLVRGPRGDTQYF. Drawing the rest from reference TRBV5-1 and TRBJ2-3, the complete variable domain is KAGVTQTPRYLIKTRGQQVTLSCSPISGHRSVSWYQQTPGQGLQFLFEYFSETQRNKGNFPGRFSGRQFSNSRSEMNVSTLELGDSALYLCASSLVRGPRGDTQYFGPGTRLTVL.

The chain has TRBV12-5 and TRBJ2-2; D not resolved. The germline CDR1 and CDR2 sequences are LGHNT and FRNRAP. With 0 bases removed from V and 5 bases from J, the gap between germline ends came to 16 bases. The CDR3 extends over 17 amino acids. The CDR3 DNA sequence: TGTGCTAGTGGTTTGGTACTTAGAGAGCCCTTTACCGGGGAGCTGTTTTTT. Its translation: CASGLVLREPFTGELFF.

As regards this clone: The junction departs from the called germline gene at one end, perhaps through a read error. This chain uses TRBV7-7 with TRBJ2-1, with 11 bases matching TRBD2. The germline gives CDR1 SSHAT, CDR2 FNYEAQ (reference sequence). The CDR3 has 12 residues. The CDR3 sequence: CASSLLAGVKFF. CDR3 nucleotide sequence: TGTGCTAGCAGCTTACTAGCGGGAGTCAAATTCTTC.

This clone was observed many times. The chain is built from TRBV4-3 and TRBJ2-5; D possibly corresponds to TRBD2 (6 bases). Trimming left V 0 bases short and J 6 bases short, with 11 bases between. There are 14 residues in the CDR3. Germline-derived CDR1 and CDR2 are LGHNA and YSLEER. This CDR3 reads CASSQDGEVKTQYF. The CDR3 DNA sequence: TGCGCCAGCAGCCAAGATGGGGAGGTAAAGACCCAGTACTTC.

This clone showed up many times. J is TRBJ1-2 and V is TRBV29-1, with TRBD1 as a possible D gene (6 bases). Germline V gene sequence: CDR1 SQVTM, CDR2 ANQGSEA. The CDR3 is 12 amino acids. Trimming shortened V by 1 base and J by 6 bases, and 9 bases separated the two germline ends. The CDR3 loop is CSVEGAGDGYTF. The CDR3, as DNA: TGCAGCGTTGAAGGGGCAGGGGATGGCTACACCTTC.

The chain couples TRBV4-3 to TRBJ2-1, with 11 bases lining up with TRBD2. Trimming at V came to 2 bases and at J to 9 bases, leaving 6 bases not matched to a gene. There are 15 residues in the CDR3. CDR1 is LGHNA, CDR2 YSLEER, per germline. Here the CDR3 reads CASSQTSGSLGEQFF. The DNA for the CDR3 is TGCGCCAGCAGCCAAACTAGCGGGAGTCTAGGTGAGCAGTTCTTC.

There are a few counts of this clone. V and J are TRBV5-1 and TRBJ2-5, with D unclear. The CDR3 runs 14 residues. V was cut by 0 bases and J by 1 base, with 7 bases left in between. In germline, CDR1 is SGHRS, CDR2 YFSETQ. The CDR3 coding sequence is TGCGCCAGCAGCTTGGTGGCAGTCCAAGAGACCCAGTACTTC. Translated, it gives CASSLVAVQETQYF.

This sequence joins TRBV28 and TRBJ1-5; no firm D call. The germline V gene has CDR1 MDHEN and CDR2 SYDVKM. V lost 6 bases and J 4 bases, leaving 16 bases between the germline ends. This CDR3 is 15 amino acids long. The CDR3 region has the DNA TGTGCCAGCAGCACCCCACGCAGGTTGAATCAGCCCCAGCATTTT. Translated, it gives CASSTPRRLNQPQHF.

The chain links TRBV27 to TRBJ2-5; 7 nucleotides align to TRBD1. The J call is in doubt because the DNA end fits TRBJ2-7 better. Germline CDR1 and CDR2: MNHEY and SMNVEV (reference sequence). The CDR3 is made up of 14 amino acids. The CDR3 sequence: CASRSTGLTYEQYF. CDR3 bases: TGTGCCAGCAGATCGACAGGGCTAACCTACGAGCAGTACTTC.

This clone was found many times. J is TRBJ2-1 and V is TRBV5-4; 8 nucleotides align to TRBD2. Germline assignment: CDR1 SGHNT and CDR2 YYREEE (reference sequence). Germline trimming cut 2 bases from V and 5 bases from J; bases unmatched to any gene: 6. The CDR3 has 15 amino acids. The CDR3 sequence: CASSFGLASNNEQFF. CDR3 bases: TGTGCCAGCAGCTTCGGACTAGCCTCAAACAATGAGCAGTTCTTC.

The V and J genes are TRBV29-1 and TRBJ2-1; 11 bases align to TRBD2. Germline CDR1 and CDR2: SQVTM and ANQGSEA. Trimming at V came to 3 bases and at J to 6 bases, leaving 1 base not matched to a gene. CDR3 length: 13 amino acids. Here the CDR3 reads CSVDGTSGNEQFF. The CDR3, as DNA: TGCAGCGTTGACGGGACTAGCGGCAATGAGCAGTTCTTC.

This clone was observed a single time. The chain carries TRBV7-3 and TRBJ2-1; 9 nucleotides line up with TRBD2. This CDR3 comprises 16 residues. Germline CDR1 is SGHTA and CDR2 is FQGTGA. V shed 4 bases and J 7 bases; nucleotides not matched to a gene: 11. The CDR3 spells CASSSGLALARNEQFF. CDR3 DNA sequence: TGTGCCAGCAGCTCTGGACTAGCGCTGGCGAGGAATGAGCAGTTCTTC.

V is TRBV29-1 and J is TRBJ1-1; tentatively, D is TRBD1 (5 bases). CDR3 length: 15 residues. V was shortened by 4 bases and J by 0 bases, with 15 bases between the two germline ends. From germline, CDR1 is SQVTM and CDR2 ANQGSEA. CDR3 amino acids: CSVGSGWGMNTEAFF. In DNA, the CDR3 is TGCAGCGTTGGCTCGGGCTGGGGCATGAACACTGAAGCTTTCTTT.

As concerns this clone: This is likely an artifact of a read error, given a far larger clone one base away. The chain joins TRBV29-1 to TRBJ2-5; 7 nucleotides align to TRBD1. The CDR3 length is 16 residues. Per germline, CDR1 SQVTM and CDR2 ANQGSEA. CDR3 in amino acids: CSVHLRQGGAQEIQYF. CDR3 nucleotides: TGCAGCGTTCACCTCAGACAGGGTGGCGCACAAGAGATCCAGTACTTC.

This sequence joins TRBV27 and TRBJ2-7; the D is unclear. The germline CDR1 and CDR2 sequences are MNHEY and SMNVEV (reference sequence). The CDR3 sequence is 15 residues long. Trimming stripped 6 bases from V and 4 bases from J, with 19 bases between. CDR3 DNA sequence: TGTGCCAGCAGGACTCCGGGCTCCAATCAATACGAGCAGTACTTC. It is translated as CASRTPGSNQYEQYF.